Each of the 10 T cell receptor beta chains below was sequenced from the same sample in a study of shared clonotypes between healthy human individuals. CD45RO-negative, CCR7-selected cells formed the naive CD8 fraction, which excluded terminally differentiated effector memory CD45RA+ cells. Data came from immunoSEQ multiplex PCR; TCRdb stores just in-frame clones and leaves some out. The sample has about 700,000 clones, about 91% seen once. The specimen was naive CD8+ T cells sorted from blood. The source is a man aged 25 to 40 in good health.

The chain links TRBV30 to TRBJ1-2, with a weak D call TRBD1 (5 bases). CDR1 and CDR2 from the germline V gene are GTSNPN and SVGIG (reference sequence). The CDR3 runs to 15 residues. The ends were cut back, 3 bases at V and 7 bases at J, with 21 bases in the middle. As DNA, the CDR3 is TGTGCCTGGAGCGGGCTACGCAGGGTGCGAGGTGGCTACACCTTC. Residues: CAWSGLRRVRGGYTF.

The chain is built from TRBV4-1 and TRBJ2-7; 7 bases are shared with TRBD2. Trimming removed 1 base from V and 4 bases from J; junction bases left unmatched: 7. Germline V gene sequence: CDR1 MGHRA, CDR2 YSYEKL. CDR3 length: 15 amino acids. DNA of the CDR3: TGCGCCAGCAGCCAAGGGAGCGGGAACCAATACGAGCAGTACTTC. Residues: CASSQGSGNQYEQYF.

V is TRBV4-1 and J is TRBJ2-2; D gene ambiguous. Germline CDR1 reads MGHRA; CDR2 reads YSYEKL. The CDR3 length is 14 residues. Trimming removed 5 bases from V and 3 bases from J, with 10 bases in between. CDR3 sequence: CASSSRIDTGELFF. CDR3 DNA: TGCGCCAGCAGCTCTCGGATTGACACCGGGGAGCTGTTTTTT.

This clone has more than one count but fewer than ten. This chain links TRBV10-3 with TRBJ2-7; tentatively, D is TRBD2 (6 bases). Germline lookup yields CDR1 ENHRY and CDR2 SYGVKD. The CDR3 is made up of 13 amino acids. The CDR3 DNA reads TGTGCATCCCACGGGAGTGTTAGCAACGAGCAGTACTTC. Amino acid sequence: CASHGSVSNEQYF.

The DNA of the CDR3 is TGTGCCAGCAGTGAAGCGGGTACAGGCCTAAGCTACGAGCAGTACTTC. This gives the protein CASSEAGTGLSYEQYF. V usage is TRBV6-4 and J usage is TRBJ2-7, with D possibly TRBD2 on 6 matching bases. CDR3 size: 16 residues. The V end lost 3 bases, the J end lost 3 bases, and 18 bases lay between the germline ends. Per germline, CDR1 MRHNA and CDR2 SNTAGT.

V is TRBV9 and J is TRBJ2-2; D may be TRBD2 (6 bases). V dropped 0 bases and J dropped 1 base, with 7 bases sitting between them. CDR1 and CDR2 (germline): SGDLS, YYNGEE. The CDR3 covers 15 residues. The CDR3 coding sequence is TGTGCCAGCAGCGTAGGGACTATGAACACCGGGGAGCTGTTTTTT. Encoded protein: CASSVGTMNTGELFF.

Details on this clone: Mismatch with germline at one junction end may stem from a read error. The rearrangement links TRBV11-2 to TRBJ2-7; D gene uncertain. The CDR3 contains 13 residues. Germline CDR1 reads SGHAT; CDR2 reads FQNNGV. CDR3 protein: CASSLELLGIPHF. The DNA of the CDR3 is TGTGCCAGCAGCTTAGAACTTTTGGGTATACCCCACTTC.

V and J are TRBV7-9 and TRBJ2-3, with D maybe TRBD1 (6 bases). In germline, CDR1 is SEHNR, CDR2 FQNEAQ (reference sequence). The CDR3 contains 14 residues. The germline V and J ends were trimmed by 7 bases and 0 bases, with 11 bases remaining between them. CDR3 DNA: TGTGCCAGCATAAACAGGGCGAGCACAGATACGCAGTATTTT. The encoded protein is CASINRASTDTQYF.

This clone appeared a single time. The chain employs TRBV29-1 and TRBJ2-2; D ambiguous. CDR1 and CDR2 (germline): SQVTM, ANQGSEA. The CDR3 length is 14 residues. V dropped 1 base and J dropped 1 base, with 7 bases sitting between them. CDR3 coding DNA: TGCAGCGTTGAAGGGTACGAGAACACCGGGGAGCTGTTTTTT. As protein: CSVEGYENTGELFF.

The V call is TRBV19, the J call TRBJ2-1; TRBD1 matches at 7 bases. Trimming took 7 bases from V and 9 from J; bases not matched to a gene: 9. CDR3 length equals 13 residues. Germline lookup yields CDR1 LNHDA and CDR2 SQIVND (reference sequence). CDR3 sequence (DNA): TGTGCCAGTATCGGACTCCAGGGGGTTGAGCAGTTCTTC. The encoded protein is CASIGLQGVEQFF.